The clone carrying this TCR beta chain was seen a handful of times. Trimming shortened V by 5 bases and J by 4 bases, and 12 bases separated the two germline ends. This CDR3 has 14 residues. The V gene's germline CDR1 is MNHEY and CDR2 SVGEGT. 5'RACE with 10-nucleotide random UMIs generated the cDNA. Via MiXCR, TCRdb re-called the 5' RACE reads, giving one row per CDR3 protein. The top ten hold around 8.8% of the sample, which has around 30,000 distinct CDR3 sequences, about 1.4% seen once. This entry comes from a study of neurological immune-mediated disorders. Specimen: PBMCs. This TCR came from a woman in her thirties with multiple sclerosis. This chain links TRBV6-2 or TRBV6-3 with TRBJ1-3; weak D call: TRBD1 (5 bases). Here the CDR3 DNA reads TGTGCCAGCAGTAGCACCGGGGCGGGAAACACCATATATTTT. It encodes CASSSTGAGNTIYF.